Described below is a single T cell receptor (beta chain) sequence and its context. This clonotype was seen many times. Its antigen is not yet known. No base-level quality is on record; no much larger clone is a single base apart. V drops 3 bases and J drops 3 bases, leaving 11 bases in between. As encoded in the germline V gene, CDR1 is MGHDK while CDR2 is SYGVNS. The CDR3 has 14 amino acids, counting the end cysteine and phenylalanine. The DNA shown is the 42-base CDR3, in frame from base 1. Stable Graves' hyperthyroidism was defined as no progression to ophthalmopathy during 18 months of follow-up. Hyperthyroidism patients were aged 18 to 65 years and newly diagnosed, with disease duration of less than 2 months. Any patient with an uncontrolled infection, another autoimmune disease, pregnancy or lactation was excluded. Diagnoses relied on clinical symptoms, serum thyroxine and TRAb, thyroid ultrasound and orbital computed tomography. Total RNA was extracted using Trizol reagent, and RNA quality was assessed on an Agilent 2100 Bioanalyzer.

Amplification of TCR beta CDR3 regions was carried out from RNA transcripts. A first-round RT-PCR of the TCR CDR3 used the HTBI primer set with the Qiagen OneStep RT-PCR kit. Libraries were constructed in a second round of multiplex PCR, after which size selection and purification were carried out. Libraries were sequenced paired-end with 100 bp reads on an Illumina HiSeq2000. As for the original processing: SOAPnuke was used to process the raw data, with reads discarded if the reads contained adapters or uncalled bases, had a mean Phred below 15, or lacked an exact constant-primer or identifier match. COPE v1.2.5 was used to merge high-quality paired reads, and clonotypes were defined as unique nucleotide sequences. MiTCR v1.1 was used to align the clonotypes against IMGT TRBV, TRBD and TRBJ reference segments. Only V-J combinations with frequency above 0.0001, covering approximately 99% of repertoires, were analysed. The TCS score was defined as F50 (clonal expansion) divided by E x V (chaos), with BLOSUM62-based TCRdist calculated between CDR3 peptides within each V-J. Welch's t-statistics and random forest reduced 450 to 600 V-J features to 13, which were used in a naive Bayes classifier (R e1071). The Morisita-Horn index was used to measure how similar the thyroid and blood repertoires were. The raw public data were reprocessed by TCRdb itself: fastp quality trimming at Q25, MiXCR clonotype calling, in-frame beta chains only. Duplicate CDR3 protein sequences are folded into a single record with the most common DNA and genes. The V and J calls shown here were made by TCRdb, not taken from the authors' results. Across this sample there are 450,000 to 700,000 distinct CDR3 sequences, with about half seen only once. More than 7.5% of the sample is in the top ten clones.

These data are taken from a study of T cells in Graves' hyperthyroidism and ophthalmopathy (dated by TCRdb to between 2018 and 2020). In terms of the full investigation: To identify distinguishing TCR V-J signatures, a discovery cohort of 100 patients was used, comprising 40 to 45 with Graves' ophthalmopathy and some 60 with stable Graves' hyperthyroidism. An independent validation cohort of around 19 hyperthyroidism patients and over 15 patients who later progressed to ophthalmopathy tested prospective prediction of ophthalmopathy. The 100 or so discovery patients were randomly divided into training and test sets at a 7:3 ratio. In six Graves' hyperthyroidism patients, the study also compared T-cell repertoires from thyroid tissue with T-cell repertoires from blood. After sampling, hyperthyroidism patients received methimazole starting at 30 mg daily, and ophthalmopathy patients received high-dose intravenous methylprednisolone. The paper describes TCR Vbeta CDR3 sequencing of 135 peripheral blood samples, made up of roughly 45 ophthalmopathy patients, 70 to 80 hyperthyroidism patients and 17 progressor patients. Beyond this particular receptor, the publication reports: Blood samples also contained most of the expanded thyroid clonotypes (frequency above 0.001), which suggests that blood repertoires may reflect thyroid immune responses. In validation, the model predicted progression to ophthalmopathy with 60% to 71% sensitivity and about 73% specificity, a median of approximately 6.5 months before onset. Sample size was not statistically predetermined, and investigators were not blinded to group allocation. A 13 V-J signature model separated ophthalmopathy from stable hyperthyroidism, with 87.88% sensitivity and roughly 81% specificity in cross-validation and 80%/75% in testing.

The TCR comes from a woman aged 18-29 years with Graves' hyperthyroidism. Input material: peripheral blood or thyroid tissue (not recorded which). The chain employs TRBV25-1 and TRBJ1-2; possibly the D gene is TRBD1, per 6 matching bases. In nucleotide form, the sequence is TGTGCCAGCAGTGACTATGGGGGGCACTATGGCTACACCTTC. Its translation reads: CASSDYGGHYGYTF.